Sequencing of this T cell receptor beta chain was carried out in a study of T cells in Graves' hyperthyroidism and ophthalmopathy. This clonotype was recorded at least ten times. The antigen remains undetermined. The investigators amplified TCR beta CDR3 regions from RNA transcripts. A set of HTBI primers served as the primers for a first-round RT-PCR of the TCR CDR3. TCRdb ran MiXCR on the multiplex PCR reads and lists one entry per CDR3 protein. In the table there are 600,000 to 750,000 distinct CDR3 sequences, 15% to 20% of which are singletons. CDR3 size: 14 residues. Germline assignment: CDR1 MDHEN and CDR2 SYDVKM. Trimming pared 8 bases from V and 1 base from J, leaving 14 bases between. The study, taken as a whole, reports: Stable hyperthyroidism was told apart from ophthalmopathy by a model built on 13 V-J features. Among clonotypes expanded in thyroid above 0.001, most were also found in blood.

The sequence came from a man between 50 and 59 years old with Graves' hyperthyroidism. The chain joins TRBV28 to TRBJ2-5, with D perhaps assigned TRBD1 or TRBD2 (5 bases each). The sample comprised blood. In nucleotides, the CDR3 is TGTGCCAGCGGGGGTGAGGATCTCCAAGAGACCCAGTACTTC. Its protein is CASGGEDLQETQYF.